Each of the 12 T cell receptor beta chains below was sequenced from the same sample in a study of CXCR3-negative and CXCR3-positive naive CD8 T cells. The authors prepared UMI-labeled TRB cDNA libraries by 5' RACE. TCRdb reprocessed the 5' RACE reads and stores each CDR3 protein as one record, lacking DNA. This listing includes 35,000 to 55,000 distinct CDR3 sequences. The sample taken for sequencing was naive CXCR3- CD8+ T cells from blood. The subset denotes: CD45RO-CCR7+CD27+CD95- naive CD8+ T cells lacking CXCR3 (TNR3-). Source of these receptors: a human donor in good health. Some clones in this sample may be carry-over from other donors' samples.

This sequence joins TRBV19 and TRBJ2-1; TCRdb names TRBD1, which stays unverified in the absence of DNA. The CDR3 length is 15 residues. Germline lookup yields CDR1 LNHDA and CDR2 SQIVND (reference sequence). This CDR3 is CASSIRGGPYNEQFF.

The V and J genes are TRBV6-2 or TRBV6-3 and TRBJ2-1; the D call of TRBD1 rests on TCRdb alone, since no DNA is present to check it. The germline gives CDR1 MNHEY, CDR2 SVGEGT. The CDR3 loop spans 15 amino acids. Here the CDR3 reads CASSPGRTSYNEQFF.

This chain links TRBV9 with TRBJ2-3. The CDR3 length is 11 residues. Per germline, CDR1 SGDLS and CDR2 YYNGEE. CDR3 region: CASSDTDTQYF.

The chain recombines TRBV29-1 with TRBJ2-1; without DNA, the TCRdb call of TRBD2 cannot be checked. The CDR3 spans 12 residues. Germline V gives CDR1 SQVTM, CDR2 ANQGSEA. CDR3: CSVSGPIPEQFF.

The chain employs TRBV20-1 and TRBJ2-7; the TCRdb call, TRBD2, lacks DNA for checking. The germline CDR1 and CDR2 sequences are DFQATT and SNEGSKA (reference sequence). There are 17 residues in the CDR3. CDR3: CSARDEASGRRSYEQYF.

The CDR3 protein is CASSLGGPDTQYF. The J gene is TRBJ2-3, the V gene TRBV12-3 or TRBV12-4; checking the TCRdb D call of TRBD2 is not possible without DNA. This CDR3 comprises 13 residues.

CDR3 region: CASSWTNLNEQFF. The J gene is TRBJ2-1, the V gene TRBV12-3 or TRBV12-4. This CDR3 has 13 amino acids.

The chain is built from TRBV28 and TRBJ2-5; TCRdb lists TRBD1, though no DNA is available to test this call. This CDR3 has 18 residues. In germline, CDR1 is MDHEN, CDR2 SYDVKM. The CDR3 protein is CASSLFSTTGTGLETQYF.

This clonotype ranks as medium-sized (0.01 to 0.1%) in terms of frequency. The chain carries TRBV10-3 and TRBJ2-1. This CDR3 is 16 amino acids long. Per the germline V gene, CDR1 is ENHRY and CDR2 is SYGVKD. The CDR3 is CAISESGGSSYNEQFF.

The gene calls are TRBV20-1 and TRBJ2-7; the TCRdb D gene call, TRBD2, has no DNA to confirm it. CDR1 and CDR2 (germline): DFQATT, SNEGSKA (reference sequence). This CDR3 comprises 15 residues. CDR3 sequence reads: CSARWSSGGFYEQYF.

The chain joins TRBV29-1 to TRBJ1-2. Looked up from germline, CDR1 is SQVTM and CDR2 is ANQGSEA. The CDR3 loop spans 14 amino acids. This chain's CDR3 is CSVEAGPESYGYTF.

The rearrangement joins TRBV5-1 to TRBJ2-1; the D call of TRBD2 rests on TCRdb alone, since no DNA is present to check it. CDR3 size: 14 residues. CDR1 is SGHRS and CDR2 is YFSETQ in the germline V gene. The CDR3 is CASSLEGGVNEQFF.